What follows is one T cell receptor (beta chain) and its context. A junction boundary mismatches the germline segment, possibly from a read error. These data come from a study of blood T cell repertoires in COVID-19. Study information: The United States, Italy and Spain were the sources of the acute and convalescent COVID-19 samples. The cDNA or gDNA used as material had been derived from T cells, B-cell-depleted T cells, or PBMCs.

Original processing notes: Using reference gene primer amplification, nucleated cell counts were estimated. The protocol was immunoSEQ multiplex PCR, while the TCRdb copy is restricted to in-frame clones and leaves out a portion. From that table come the V and J calls and clone size; the DNA was used to work out D and trimming. The sample lists roughly 250,000 clones, more than 80% occurring once. CDR3 length equals 11 residues. Germline V gene sequence: CDR1 SGHDT, CDR2 YYEEEE. The chain employs TRBV5-6 and TRBJ2-7, with TRBD1 identical over 7 bases. The sequence was collected from a woman aged 40 to 49 with acute or convalescent COVID-19. The source material was peripheral blood. The CDR3, as DNA: TGTGCCAGCAGCTTGAGACAGGGTCATGCCTTC. Its protein is CASSLRQGHAF.